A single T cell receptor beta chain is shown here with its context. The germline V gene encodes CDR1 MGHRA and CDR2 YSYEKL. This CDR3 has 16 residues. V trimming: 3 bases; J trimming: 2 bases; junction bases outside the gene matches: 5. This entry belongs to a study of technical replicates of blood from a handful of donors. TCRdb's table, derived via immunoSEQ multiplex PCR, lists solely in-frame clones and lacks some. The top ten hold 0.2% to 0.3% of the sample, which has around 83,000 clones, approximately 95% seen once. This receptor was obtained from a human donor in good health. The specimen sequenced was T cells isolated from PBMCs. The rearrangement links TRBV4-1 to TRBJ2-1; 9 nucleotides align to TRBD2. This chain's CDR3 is CASSHPSGGTYNEQFF. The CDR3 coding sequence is TGCGCCAGCAGCCACCCCAGCGGGGGGACCTACAATGAGCAGTTCTTC.